These 20 T cell receptor beta chains originate from one sample sequenced in a study of shared clonotypes between healthy human individuals. Positive CCR7 selection of CD45RO-negative cells yielded the naive CD8 cells, and terminally differentiated effector memory CD45RA+ cells were excluded. Sequenced by immunoSEQ multiplex PCR; TCRdb stores in-frame clones only, minus some. The sample includes roughly 1,800,000 clones, about 95% seen only once; the top ten take roughly 1%. The sample consisted of naive CD8+ T cells sorted from blood. These receptors all stem from a man between 18 and 35 years old in good health.

V and J are TRBV5-6 and TRBJ2-7, with D unresolved. V was trimmed by 4 bases and J by 7 bases, leaving 18 bases between them. Germline CDR1 reads SGHDT; CDR2 reads YYEEEE. The length of the CDR3 is 14 residues. The CDR3 protein is CASSGGQAWEEQYF. The CDR3 nucleotides are TGTGCCAGCAGCGGCGGCCAAGCCTGGGAAGAGCAGTACTTC.

The V gene is TRBV5-6, the J gene TRBJ2-7; 8 bases are shared with TRBD1. There are 15 residues in the CDR3. V lost 0 bases, J lost 3 bases, and 5 bases stayed unmatched. Germline assignment: CDR1 SGHDT and CDR2 YYEEEE. The CDR3 protein is CASSLGAGGLYEQYF. Here the CDR3 DNA reads TGTGCCAGCAGCTTGGGGGCAGGGGGCCTCTACGAGCAGTACTTC.

The chain carries TRBV9 and TRBJ1-4; D gene unclear. Trimming removed 4 bases from V and 7 bases from J, with 17 bases in between. The CDR3 extends over 15 amino acids. Germline assignment: CDR1 SGDLS and CDR2 YYNGEE. The CDR3 region is CASSSSRAEGEKLFF. In DNA form, the CDR3 reads TGTGCCAGCAGCTCTAGTAGGGCAGAGGGTGAAAAACTGTTTTTT. The complete variable domain, with remaining parts taken from reference TRBV9 and TRBJ1-4, reads DSGVTQTPKHLITATGQRVTLRCSPRSGDLSVYWYQQSLDQGLQFLIQYYNGEERAKGNILERFSAQQFPDLHSELNLSSLELGDSALYFCASSSSRAEGEKLFFGSGTQLSVL.

This chain uses TRBV19 with TRBJ2-1; D call uncertain. The CDR3 is 12 amino acids. Germline-derived CDR1 and CDR2 are LNHDA and SQIVND (reference sequence). Trimming stripped 4 bases from V and 5 bases from J, with 6 bases between. CDR3 sequence (DNA): TGTGCCAGTAGTAACCCCCACAATGAGCAGTTCTTC. Its protein is CASSNPHNEQFF.

The CDR3 loop reads CAWSTGQGRGELFF. CDR3 in DNA: TGTGCCTGGAGTACTGGTCAGGGGAGGGGGGAGCTGTTTTTT. The genes are TRBV30 and TRBJ2-2; D tentatively reads TRBD1 or TRBD2 (6 bases each). The CDR3 is 14 amino acids. V was trimmed by 2 bases and J by 8 bases, leaving 15 bases between them. Per the germline V gene, CDR1 is GTSNPN and CDR2 is SVGIG (reference sequence).

The J gene is TRBJ2-5, the V gene TRBV2; TRBD2 aligns across 8 bases. Germline CDR1 is SNHLY and CDR2 is FYNNEI. The CDR3 is 12 residues long. With 8 bases clipped from V and 5 bases from J, the junction kept 4 bases outside the gene matches. The CDR3 DNA follows: TGTGCCAGCCTGGGACTAGTTGAGACCCAGTACTTC. Protein: CASLGLVETQYF.

V usage is TRBV29-1 and J usage is TRBJ1-1, with D tentatively TRBD1 (6 bases). Germline loops: CDR1 SQVTM, CDR2 ANQGSEA. This CDR3 spans 13 amino acids. Trimming left V 7 bases short and J 6 bases short, with 18 bases between. The CDR3 sequence is CSAPTGTGAEAFF. DNA for the CDR3: TGCAGCGCTCCAACAGGGACTGGCGCTGAAGCTTTCTTT.

V is TRBV9 and J is TRBJ2-3, with 7 bases fitting TRBD1. Germline lookup yields CDR1 SGDLS and CDR2 YYNGEE. Trimming cost V 4 bases and J 4 bases; bases outside gene matches: 3. The CDR3 has 13 amino acids. The CDR3 spells CASSRGRADTQYF. The CDR3 bases are TGTGCCAGCAGCAGGGGGCGTGCAGATACGCAGTATTTT.

The chain links TRBV7-9 to TRBJ2-5; no clear D gene. Germline V gives CDR1 SEHNR, CDR2 FQNEAQ (reference sequence). The CDR3 covers 13 residues. V dropped 7 bases and J dropped 1 base, with 10 bases sitting between them. This CDR3 reads CASTGLVQETQYF. As DNA, the CDR3 is TGTGCCAGCACCGGGCTAGTCCAAGAGACCCAGTACTTC.

The chain recombines TRBV27 with TRBJ2-2, with 9 bases that match TRBD1. The junction had 8 bases not matched to a gene; V was cut back by 3 bases and J by 6 bases. This CDR3 is 16 amino acids long. Germline CDR1 and CDR2: MNHEY and SMNVEV (reference sequence). CDR3 nucleotides: TGTGCCAGCAGTTTTTTGGGACAGGGAGGCCCCGGGGAGCTGTTTTTT. Its protein is CASSFLGQGGPGELFF.

Remarks on this clone: This same CDR3 is encoded by further DNA sequences in the sample. The J gene is TRBJ2-5, the V gene TRBV13; 12 bases are shared with TRBD2. CDR3 length: 15 amino acids. V shed 0 bases and J 4 bases; nucleotides not matched to a gene: 0. CDR1 PRHDT and CDR2 FYEKMQ come from the germline V gene (reference sequence). The CDR3 coding sequence is TGTGCCAGCAGCTTAGGACTAGCGGGGGGAGAGACCCAGTACTTC. The encoded protein is CASSLGLAGGETQYF.

The rearrangement links TRBV13 to TRBJ2-7; maybe TRBD2 (6 bases). Germline CDR1 PRHDT, CDR2 FYEKMQ (reference sequence). Between the trimmed V and J ends, which lost 2 bases and 6 bases, there was a span of 14 bases. This CDR3 contains 14 residues. CDR3: CASSLYGGPGEQYF. The CDR3, as DNA: TGTGCCAGCAGCTTATATGGAGGGCCCGGCGAGCAGTACTTC. The full variable domain, completed using reference TRBV13 and TRBJ2-7, is AAGVIQSPRHLIKEKRETATLKCYPIPRHDTVYWYQQGPGQDPQFLISFYEKMQSDKGSIPDRFSAQQFSDYHSELNMSSLELGDSALYFCASSLYGGPGEQYFGPGTRLTVT.

The chain combines TRBV5-1 with TRBJ2-1; 9 nucleotides align to TRBD2. The CDR3 extends over 15 amino acids. V was pared by 2 bases and J by 6 bases, with 6 bases of the junction left unmatched. Germline lookup yields CDR1 SGHRS and CDR2 YFSETQ. CDR3 coding DNA: TGCGCCAGCAGCTTAGCGGGGGGCTTGGCCAATGAGCAGTTCTTC. Its translation is CASSLAGGLANEQFF. The full variable domain, in which reference TRBV5-1 and TRBJ2-1 provide the parts outside the CDR3, is KAGVTQTPRYLIKTRGQQVTLSCSPISGHRSVSWYQQTPGQGLQFLFEYFSETQRNKGNFPGRFSGRQFSNSRSEMNVSTLELGDSALYLCASSLAGGLANEQFFGPGTRLTVL.

J is TRBJ1-6 and V is TRBV21-1. TRBV21-1 constitutes a pseudogene. This CDR3 has 13 residues. The chain's CDR3 is CASGGVSNSPLHF. The CDR3 DNA sequence: TGTGCCAGCGGAGGGGTCAGTAATTCACCCCTCCACTTT.

The chain joins TRBV30 to TRBJ1-6; no firm D call. Germline CDR1 GTSNPN, CDR2 SVGIG (reference sequence). V lost 5 bases to trimming and J lost 10 bases, with 15 bases between them. This CDR3 region has 13 residues. The CDR3 region has the DNA TGTGCCTGGGACGGGGTCAGAGGATCACCCCTCCACTTT. Protein: CAWDGVRGSPLHF.

The gene calls are TRBV5-6 and TRBJ1-1; D is perhaps TRBD1 (6 bases). Per the germline V gene, CDR1 is SGHDT and CDR2 is YYEEEE. The CDR3 covers 13 residues. V was pared by 4 bases and J by 7 bases, with 14 bases between. The CDR3 spells CASSPTLQGEAFF. The CDR3 DNA reads as TGTGCCAGCAGCCCTACCTTACAGGGTGAAGCTTTCTTT.

CDR3 region: CASSQTVGSYEQYF. The CDR3 region has the DNA TGCGCCAGCAGCCAAACTGTAGGCTCCTACGAGCAGTACTTC. J is TRBJ2-7 and V is TRBV4-1; D is undetermined. Germline values: CDR1 MGHRA, CDR2 YSYEKL. This CDR3 is built from 14 residues. The V end was cut by 2 bases, the J end by 0 bases, with 8 bases between.

This sequence joins TRBV7-9 and TRBJ1-1; D call uncertain. The CDR3 contains 13 residues. V shed 3 bases and J shed 0 bases, with 5 bases lying between them. CDR1 and CDR2 from the germline V gene are SEHNR and FQNEAQ (reference sequence). The chain's CDR3 is CASSLLMNTEAFF. The CDR3 DNA follows: TGTGCCAGCAGCTTGCTCATGAACACTGAAGCTTTCTTT.

The gene calls are TRBV9 and TRBJ2-1, with 7 nucleotides matching TRBD2. Germline loops: CDR1 SGDLS, CDR2 YYNGEE. The CDR3 contains 14 residues. The trim removed 2 bases at V and 3 bases at J, leaving 2 bases unmatched. The CDR3 nucleotides are TGTGCCAGCAGCGTTAGCGGGTTCTACAATGAGCAGTTCTTC. Translating it yields CASSVSGFYNEQFF.

The J gene is TRBJ2-7, the V gene TRBV28, with 8 bases matching TRBD1. The V and J ends lost 5 bases and 5 bases, in that order; junction bases with no gene match: 8. The CDR3 totals 14 residues. Germline V lookup: CDR1 MDHEN, CDR2 SYDVKM. The CDR3 region has the DNA TGTGCCAGCAGTCTGACAGGGGTCGGCCACGAGCAGTACTTC. Translated: CASSLTGVGHEQYF.